This T cell receptor beta chain was retrieved from a study of a mutant IDH1 vaccine in newly diagnosed glioma (dated by TCRdb to the early 2020s). Broadly, across the study: The roughly 33 treated patients were approximately 62% male and around 38% female, with a mean age of roughly 42 years. Peripheral blood samples were drawn at six visits, namely V03 (baseline), V05, V07, V10, V12 and V13. For exploratory analyses, longitudinal TCRB deep sequencing was carried out in about 26 treated patients wherever samples were available. Before enrollment, patients had received standard therapy of radiotherapy alone, temozolomide alone, or radiochemotherapy with temozolomide; most received the combination.

CDR1 SGHTA and CDR2 FQGNSA are derived from the germline V gene. V was cut back by 1 base and J by 0 bases, leaving a gap of 7 bases between them. Measured from the cysteine to the phenylalanine, the CDR3 is 14 residues long. Solely the CDR3 DNA is kept, with 42 bases framed from the first base. The time point label corresponds to: baseline, week 1 (first vaccination visit). The treatment or condition tag for this specimen amounts to: pre-vaccination baseline after standard-of-care therapy. The donors had newly diagnosed IDH1-mutant astrocytomas of WHO grade 3 or 4 that showed loss of nuclear ATRX. The samples were drawn from NOA16, a multicentre, single-arm, open-label phase I trial in Germany that tested a mutant IDH1 peptide vaccine in humans for the first time. Blood drawn at visit V03 was used as the baseline sample for immunogenicity testing. The DNeasy Blood and Tissue Kit was used to extract genomic DNA from EDTA blood for TCRB sequencing.

Comment on this clone: Its antigen is still unknown. Nothing much larger sits one base from this clone, and base qualities are not available.

Receptors were amplified or captured by the immunoSEQ multiplex PCR assay. The hsTCRB Kit was used according to the manufacturer's protocol to amplify rearranged TCR beta chain sequences. An Illumina MiSeq was used to sequence the TCRB libraries. The paper's processing steps were these. Demultiplexing, trimming and gene mapping were performed with the kit vendor's proprietary platform. TCRdb retrieved this table from immuneACCESS and kept in-frame rearrangements only. Not all clones are present; in checked studies, unresolved V genes account for under half, and no reason is known for the remainder. For V, J and clone size, that table is used; D and trimming come from the DNA. Across this sample there are over 80,000 clones, with 80% to 90% seen only once. Approximately 0.57% of the sample is held by the ten biggest clonotypes. Overall results and qualifications from the work: The authors stated that sample limitations prevented analyses of patient blood samples from being reproduced. Across multiple MHC alleles, vaccine-induced immune responses were seen in 93.3% of patients. Selection of PBMC samples for TCRB deep sequencing was based on availability. No apparent relationship was observed between pseudoprogression and alterations in the top peripheral T cell clonotypes detected by TCRB sequencing.

The chain was built from TRBV7-2 and TRBJ2-7, with TRBD2 tentatively as D gene (6 bases match). This material consisted of PBMCs, taken from a glioma patient treated with radiotherapy, temozolomide or both. This clonotype originated in a woman aged 50 to 65 with glioma. The DNA sequence is as follows: TGTGCCAGCAGCTTAGTCGGGGGCTCCTACGAGCAGTACTTC. It specifies CASSLVGGSYEQYF.